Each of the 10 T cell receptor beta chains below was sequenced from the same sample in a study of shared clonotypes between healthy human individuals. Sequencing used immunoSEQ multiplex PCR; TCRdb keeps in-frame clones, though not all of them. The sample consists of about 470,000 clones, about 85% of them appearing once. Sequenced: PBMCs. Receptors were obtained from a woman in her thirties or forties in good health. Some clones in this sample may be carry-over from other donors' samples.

The CDR3 sequence: CASSYSKLAGINEQFF. Written as DNA, the CDR3 is TGTGCCAGCAGTTACTCGAAACTAGCGGGGATCAATGAGCAGTTCTTC. The V and J genes are TRBV6-6 and TRBJ2-1; TRBD2 matches at 10 bases. Germline V gene sequence: CDR1 MNHNY, CDR2 SVGAGI (reference sequence). The J segment lost 6 bases and the V segment lost 0 bases, leaving 5 bases of the junction unmatched. CDR3 length equals 16 residues.

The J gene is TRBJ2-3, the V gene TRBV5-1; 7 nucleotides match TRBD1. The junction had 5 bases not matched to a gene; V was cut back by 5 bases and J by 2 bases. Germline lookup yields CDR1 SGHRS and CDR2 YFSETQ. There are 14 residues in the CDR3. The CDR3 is CASRTGEPTDTQYF. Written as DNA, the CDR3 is TGCGCCAGCAGAACAGGGGAGCCCACAGATACGCAGTATTTT.

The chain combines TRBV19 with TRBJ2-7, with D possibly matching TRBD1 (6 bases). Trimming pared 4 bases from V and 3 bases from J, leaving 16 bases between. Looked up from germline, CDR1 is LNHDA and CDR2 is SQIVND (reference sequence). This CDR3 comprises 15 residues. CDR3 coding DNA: TGTGCCAGTAGTAAGAGGGCACAGGGTCTCTACGAGCAGTACTTC. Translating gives CASSKRAQGLYEQYF. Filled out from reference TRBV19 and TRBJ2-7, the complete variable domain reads DGGITQSPKYLFRKEGQNVTLSCEQNLNHDAMYWYRQDPGQGLRLIYYSQIVNDFQKGDIAEGYSVSREKKESFPLTVTSAQKNPTAFYLCASSKRAQGLYEQYFGPGTRLTVT.

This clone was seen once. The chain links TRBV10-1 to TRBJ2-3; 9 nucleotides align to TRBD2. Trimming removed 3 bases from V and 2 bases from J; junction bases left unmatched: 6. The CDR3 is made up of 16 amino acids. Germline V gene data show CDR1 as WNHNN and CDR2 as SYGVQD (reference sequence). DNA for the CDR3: TGCGCCAGCAGTGACTCCGGACTAGCGTCCACAGATACGCAGTATTTT. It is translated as CASSDSGLASTDTQYF.

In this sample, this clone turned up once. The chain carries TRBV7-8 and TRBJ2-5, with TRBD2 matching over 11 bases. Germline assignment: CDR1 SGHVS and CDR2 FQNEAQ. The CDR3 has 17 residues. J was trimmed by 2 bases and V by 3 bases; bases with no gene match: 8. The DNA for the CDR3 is TGTGCCAGCAGCTTGGGCCAGACTAGCGGGGCACAAGAGACCCAGTACTTC. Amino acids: CASSLGQTSGAQETQYF.

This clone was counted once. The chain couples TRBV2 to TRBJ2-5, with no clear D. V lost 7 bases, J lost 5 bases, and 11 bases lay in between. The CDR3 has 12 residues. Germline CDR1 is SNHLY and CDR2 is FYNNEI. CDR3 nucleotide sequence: TGTGCCAGCACTTTGGAACGGGAGACCCAGTACTTC. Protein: CASTLERETQYF. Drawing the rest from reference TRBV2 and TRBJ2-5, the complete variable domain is EPEVTQTPSHQVTQMGQEVILRCVPISNHLYFYWYRQILGQKVEFLVSFYNNEISEKSEIFDDQFSVERPDGSNFTLKIRSTKLEDSAMYFCASTLERETQYFGPGTRLLVL.

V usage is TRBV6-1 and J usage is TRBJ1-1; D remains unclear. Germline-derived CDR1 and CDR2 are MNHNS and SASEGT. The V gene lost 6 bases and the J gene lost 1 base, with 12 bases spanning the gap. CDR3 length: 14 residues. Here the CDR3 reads CASRFVDGNTEAFF. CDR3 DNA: TGTGCCAGCAGATTCGTGGACGGGAACACTGAAGCTTTCTTT.

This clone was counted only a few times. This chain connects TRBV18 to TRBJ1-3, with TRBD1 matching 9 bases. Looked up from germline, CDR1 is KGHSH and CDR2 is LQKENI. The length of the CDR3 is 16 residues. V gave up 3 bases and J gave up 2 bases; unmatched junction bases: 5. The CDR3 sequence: CASSPGQGGTGNTIYF. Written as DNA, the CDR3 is TGTGCCAGCTCACCGGGACAGGGAGGCACTGGAAACACCATATATTTT.

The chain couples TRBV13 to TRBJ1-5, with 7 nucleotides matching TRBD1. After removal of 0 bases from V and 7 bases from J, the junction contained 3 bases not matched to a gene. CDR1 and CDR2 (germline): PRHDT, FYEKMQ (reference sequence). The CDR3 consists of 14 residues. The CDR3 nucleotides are TGTGCCAGCAGCTTAGGCCAGGGGGGGCAGCCCCAGCATTTT. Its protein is CASSLGQGGQPQHF.

In DNA, the CDR3 is TGTGCCAGCACTACGATGGGAGGGCCCACCTACGAGCAGTACTTC. It codes for CASTTMGGPTYEQYF. The rearrangement uses TRBV11-2 and TRBJ2-7; 7 nucleotides line up with TRBD2. Germline V gene sequence: CDR1 SGHAT, CDR2 FQNNGV. The CDR3 has 15 residues. J gave up 2 bases and V 7 bases, and 11 bases lay outside the gene matches. The full variable domain, rest sourced from reference TRBV11-2 and TRBJ2-7, is EAGVAQSPRYKIIEKRQSVAFWCNPISGHATLYWYQQILGQGPKLLIQFQNNGVVDDSQLPKDRFSAERLKGVDSTLKIQPAKLEDSAVYLCASTTMGGPTYEQYFGPGTRLTVT.